Presented here are 21 T cell receptor beta chains from one specimen sequenced in a study of early T cells in non-severe SARS-CoV-2 infection. TCRdb called the 5' RACE reads again in MiXCR, with one record for every CDR3 protein. The data contain tens of thousands of distinct CDR3 sequences, roughly an eighth of them singletons. Sequencing input: whole blood. The receptors here all came from an adult who was a healthcare worker with PCR-confirmed SARS-CoV-2 infection or an uninfected control (not recorded which).

This rearrangement joins TRBV2 to TRBJ1-1; the match to TRBD1 covers 8 bases. Germline trimming cut 4 bases from V and 5 bases from J; bases unmatched to any gene: 12. The CDR3 has 16 residues. From germline, CDR1 is SNHLY and CDR2 FYNNEI. The DNA for the CDR3 is TGTGCCAGCAGTGGCGGAACGACAGGGGCTCGGACTGAAGCTTTCTTT. Its protein is CASSGGTTGARTEAFF.

This clonotype was observed many times. The chain recombines TRBV7-9 with TRBJ1-2; D ambiguous. CDR1 is SEHNR, CDR2 FQNEAQ, per germline (reference sequence). The ends were cut back, 7 bases at V and 6 bases at J, with 12 bases in the middle. This CDR3 is built from 12 residues. The CDR3 sequence is CASTLKLNGYTF. For the CDR3, the DNA is TGTGCCAGCACCCTGAAATTGAATGGCTACACCTTC.

Ten or more counts support this clonotype. This chain joins TRBV5-1 and TRBJ2-1, with 7 bases lining up with TRBD2. V was pared by 4 bases and J by 3 bases, with 7 bases of the junction left unmatched. In germline, CDR1 is SGHRS, CDR2 YFSETQ. The CDR3 has 15 residues. The CDR3 protein is CASSLSGLYYNEQFF. CDR3 nucleotides: TGCGCCAGCAGCCTCTCGGGACTATACTACAATGAGCAGTTCTTC.

Remarks on this clonotype: At one boundary the junction diverges from the germline segment, which might be a read error. This chain joins TRBV20-1 and TRBJ2-5; D not resolved. Per the germline V gene, CDR1 is DFQATT and CDR2 is SNEGSKA (reference sequence). There are 12 residues in the CDR3. The CDR3 spells CSAGEFQETQYF. The CDR3 coding sequence is TGCAGTGCTGGAGAGTTTCAAGAGACCCAGTACTTC.

This clonotype was detected only a few times. V usage is TRBV30 and J usage is TRBJ1-1; possibly TRBD1 for D (6 bases). Germline V CDR1 and CDR2: GTSNPN, SVGIG (reference sequence). V dropped 5 bases and J dropped 14 bases, with 18 bases sitting between them. This CDR3 is 11 amino acids long. The CDR3 spells CAWGTQGTHFF. The CDR3 DNA reads as TGTGCCTGGGGCACACAGGGAACCCACTTCTTT. Variable domain in full (rest from reference TRBV30 and TRBJ1-1): SQTIHQWPATLVQPVGSPLSLECTVEGTSNPNLYWYRQAAGRGLQLLFYSVGIGQISSEVPQNLSASRPQDRQFILSSKKLLLSDSGFYLCAWGTQGTHFFGQGTRLTVV.

The chain joins TRBV14 to TRBJ1-1; D might be TRBD1 (5 bases). The germline gives CDR1 SGHDN, CDR2 FVKESK. Trimming took off 2 bases at V and 7 bases at J, with 14 bases between the two ends. This CDR3 has 14 residues. The CDR3 sequence is CASSQLGAEVEAFF. The CDR3 DNA follows: TGTGCCAGCAGCCAATTAGGGGCGGAGGTTGAAGCTTTCTTT.

Only a few counts were recorded for this clonotype. The chain couples TRBV18 to TRBJ2-5, with 8 bases lining up with TRBD1. The length of the CDR3 is 18 residues. Germline trimming cut 1 base from V and 0 bases from J; bases unmatched to any gene: 10. CDR1 KGHSH and CDR2 LQKENI come from the germline V gene. The CDR3, as DNA: TGTGCCAGCTCACCACGAACAGGGGGAACCCGTTACCAAGAGACCCAGTACTTC. Amino acid sequence: CASSPRTGGTRYQETQYF.

The chain employs TRBV29-1 and TRBJ2-1; 11 nucleotides agree with TRBD2. The V and J ends lost 4 bases and 5 bases, in that order; junction bases with no gene match: 7. This CDR3 region has 15 residues. The germline gives CDR1 SQVTM, CDR2 ANQGSEA. The CDR3 region has the DNA TGCAGCGTTGGTTTGAGACTAGCGGGGAACAATGAGCAGTTCTTC. Its protein is CSVGLRLAGNNEQFF.

This clonotype was seen ten or more times. V usage is TRBV12-3 or TRBV12-4 and J usage is TRBJ2-1, with 10 bases matching TRBD1. Trimming removed 5 bases from V and 9 bases from J; junction bases left unmatched: 7. CDR3 size: 14 residues. This CDR3 reads CASSRQGARSEQFF. CDR3 coding DNA: TGTGCCAGCAGTAGACAGGGGGCTAGGAGTGAGCAGTTCTTC.

This chain links TRBV7-9 with TRBJ1-4; D unresolved. Germline values: CDR1 SEHNR, CDR2 FQNEAQ (reference sequence). Between the trimmed V and J ends, which lost 7 bases and 0 bases, there was a span of 9 bases. CDR3 length: 14 residues. The CDR3 nucleotides read TGTGCCAGCACCTCAACTGCAACTAATGAAAAACTGTTTTTT. Residues: CASTSTATNEKLFF.

This clonotype showed up just a few times. The V call is TRBV6-2 or TRBV6-3, the J call TRBJ2-1, with 8 bases that match TRBD2. Trimming cost V 5 bases and J 5 bases; bases outside gene matches: 5. The CDR3 is made up of 14 amino acids. The V gene's germline CDR1 is MNHEY and CDR2 SVGEGT. The CDR3 DNA is TGTGCCAGCAGTCTAGCGGGTACCCACAATGAGCAGTTCTTC. Translating it yields CASSLAGTHNEQFF.

The sample holds many counts of this clonotype. This chain joins TRBV2 and TRBJ1-4, with TRBD1 as a possible D gene (6 bases). The germline V gene encodes CDR1 SNHLY and CDR2 FYNNEI. The CDR3 has 14 amino acids. The V gene lost 6 bases and the J gene lost 3 bases, with 11 bases spanning the gap. CDR3 DNA sequence: TGTGCCAGCAGCTTGGGGGCGGCTAATGAAAAACTGTTTTTT. Translated: CASSLGAANEKLFF. Combining the CDR3 with reference TRBV2 and TRBJ1-4 gives the whole variable domain EPEVTQTPSHQVTQMGQEVILRCVPISNHLYFYWYRQILGQKVEFLVSFYNNEISEKSEIFDDQFSVERPDGSNFTLKIRSTKLEDSAMYFCASSLGAANEKLFFGSGTQLSVL.

The table lists this clonotype with many counts. This chain uses TRBV6-1 with TRBJ2-7, with TRBD1 matching over 7 bases. Germline lookup yields CDR1 MNHNS and CDR2 SASEGT. Trimming removed 7 bases from V and 1 base from J; junction bases left unmatched: 16. CDR3 length: 17 amino acids. The CDR3 DNA reads TGTGCCAGCACCCGCTCGGTATCCGGGACAGTTTCCTACGAGCAGTACTTC. Translated, it gives CASTRSVSGTVSYEQYF.

This sequence joins TRBV6-5 and TRBJ1-3; 9 bases align to TRBD1. The V gene end was trimmed by 9 bases and the J gene end by 2 bases; junction bases not matched to a gene: 14. From germline, CDR1 is MNHEY and CDR2 SVGAGI. This CDR3 contains 17 residues. The CDR3 sequence is CASSLRGDRAPGNTIYF. As DNA, the CDR3 is TGTGCCAGTAGCTTAAGGGGGGACAGGGCCCCTGGAAACACCATATATTTT.

This clonotype was counted many times. The chain combines TRBV29-1 with TRBJ2-3; D gene uncertain. This CDR3 has 11 residues. Germline assignment: CDR1 SQVTM and CDR2 ANQGSEA. Trimming stripped 3 bases from V and 5 bases from J, with 6 bases between. The CDR3 DNA reads TGCAGCGTTGATCCGGGAGATACGCAGTATTTT. Translated: CSVDPGDTQYF.

This clonotype was counted many times. The gene calls are TRBV7-2 and TRBJ2-1; 9 nucleotides align to TRBD1. The CDR3 consists of 16 residues. Losses at the gene ends were 7 bases for V and 4 bases for J; bases not matched to a gene: 11. Germline CDR1 SGHTA, CDR2 FQGNSA. In nucleotides, the CDR3 is TGTGCCAGCAAGCGATCGGGGACAGGGTTATACAATGAGCAGTTCTTC. It codes for CASKRSGTGLYNEQFF.

This chain connects TRBV10-3 to TRBJ2-2; 9 positions agree with TRBD1. In germline, CDR1 is ENHRY, CDR2 SYGVKD. Trimming at V came to 5 bases and at J to 6 bases, leaving 4 bases not matched to a gene. The CDR3 is made up of 14 amino acids. For the CDR3, the DNA is TGTGCCATCAGTCAGGGACAGGGACCCGGGGAGCTGTTTTTT. This encodes CAISQGQGPGELFF.

This clonotype was counted ten times or more. V gene TRBV20-1 combines with J gene TRBJ2-1; 11 nucleotides align to TRBD2. The CDR3 sequence is 14 residues long. Trimming took 6 bases from V and 9 from J; bases not matched to a gene: 10. The germline V gene has CDR1 DFQATT and CDR2 SNEGSKA (reference sequence). The CDR3 spells CSARLAGGNSEQFF. The DNA for the CDR3 is TGCAGTGCCCGTCTAGCGGGGGGTAATAGTGAGCAGTTCTTC.

This clonotype was observed many times. The J gene is TRBJ2-1, the V gene TRBV29-1, with D hard to call. From germline, CDR1 is SQVTM and CDR2 ANQGSEA. This CDR3 comprises 11 residues. The V gene lost 4 bases and the J gene lost 3 bases, with 4 bases spanning the gap. This CDR3 is CSVVRYNEQFF. Here the CDR3 DNA reads TGCAGCGTTGTTCGCTACAATGAGCAGTTCTTC.

This chain joins TRBV2 and TRBJ1-1, with D unclear. This CDR3 spans 11 amino acids. CDR1 and CDR2 from the germline V gene are SNHLY and FYNNEI. V shed 4 bases and J shed 5 bases, with 5 bases lying between them. CDR3 sequence: CASSAVTEAFF. CDR3 DNA sequence: TGTGCCAGCAGTGCGGTTACTGAAGCTTTCTTT. The full variable domain, completed using reference TRBV2 and TRBJ1-1, is EPEVTQTPSHQVTQMGQEVILRCVPISNHLYFYWYRQILGQKVEFLVSFYNNEISEKSEIFDDQFSVERPDGSNFTLKIRSTKLEDSAMYFCASSAVTEAFFGQGTRLTVV.

The J gene is TRBJ2-3, the V gene TRBV14; D not resolved. V gave up 0 bases and J gave up 4 bases, with 17 bases separating them. This CDR3 comprises 17 residues. Germline-derived CDR1 and CDR2 are SGHDN and FVKESK. CDR3 in DNA: TGTGCCAGCAGCCAAGATCCATGGCAGAGAGATTCAGATACGCAGTATTTT. Its translation is CASSQDPWQRDSDTQYF.